The 20 T cell receptor beta chains in this list originate from one sample, sequenced in a study of early T cells in non-severe SARS-CoV-2 infection. TCRdb re-derived calls from the 5' RACE reads in MiXCR, one entry per CDR3 protein. The table includes 90,000 to 120,000 distinct CDR3 sequences, 12% detected once. Input material: whole blood. The receptor source for this set is an adult who was a healthcare worker with PCR-confirmed SARS-CoV-2 infection or an uninfected control (not recorded which).

The chain carries TRBV18 and TRBJ2-3, with 7 positions matching TRBD2. CDR1 is KGHSH and CDR2 is LQKENI in the germline V gene. V was clipped by 0 bases and J by 6 bases; unmatched bases: 12. This CDR3 comprises 17 residues. In DNA form, the CDR3 reads TGTGCCAGCTCACCACCGACGTGGGAGGGAGGTCTGGATACGCAGTATTTT. Translated: CASSPPTWEGGLDTQYF.

The gene calls are TRBV6-2 or TRBV6-3 and TRBJ2-7; possible D gene TRBD1, 6 bases. CDR1 is MNHEY and CDR2 is SVGEGT in the germline V gene. CDR3 length equals 12 residues. Deletions cut 8 bases from V and 3 bases from J, with 11 bases between. CDR3 bases: TGTGCCAGCTCCGGCAGGGGCTACGAGCAGTACTTC. This codes for CASSGRGYEQYF.

This clonotype appeared many times. The rearrangement uses TRBV18 and TRBJ1-2, with a weak D call TRBD1 (5 bases). Trimming stripped 3 bases from V and 1 base from J, with 9 bases between. The CDR3 loop spans 14 amino acids. Germline CDR1 reads KGHSH; CDR2 reads LQKENI. The CDR3 region has the DNA TGTGCCAGCTCACCCTCGACAGATAACTATGGCTACACCTTC. Translating it yields CASSPSTDNYGYTF.

The chain couples TRBV12-3 or TRBV12-4 to TRBJ2-2, with D maybe TRBD2 (7 bases). The CDR3 runs to 16 residues. Trimming took off 7 bases at V and 5 bases at J, with 20 bases between the two ends. In DNA, the CDR3 is TGTGCCAGCATCCTGAGGGGGAGGGCCGGAACCGGGGAGCTGTTTTTT. This codes for CASILRGRAGTGELFF.

This clonotype was counted ten times or more. J is TRBJ2-7 and V is TRBV29-1; D might be TRBD1 or TRBD2, each matching 5 bases. The germline V gene has CDR1 SQVTM and CDR2 ANQGSEA. Deletions cut 7 bases from V and 2 bases from J, with 12 bases between. This CDR3 region has 12 residues. Written as DNA, the CDR3 is TGCAGCGCCATGGGGGAGCCCTACGAGCAGTACTTC. It translates to CSAMGEPYEQYF.

This clonotype came up many times. The chain couples TRBV6-1 to TRBJ1-1; 8 positions match TRBD1. CDR1 is MNHNS and CDR2 is SASEGT in the germline V gene. The length of the CDR3 is 14 residues. Trimming removed 9 bases from V and 4 bases from J; junction bases left unmatched: 10. Here the CDR3 DNA reads TGTGCCAGTCGACAGGGGTCGAGTGTCACTGAAGCTTTCTTT. Translation gives CASRQGSSVTEAFF.

The table lists this clonotype with many counts. This chain connects TRBV5-5 to TRBJ1-5; no clear D. There are 16 residues in the CDR3. From germline, CDR1 is SGHKS and CDR2 YYEKEE (reference sequence). V was pared by 0 bases and J by 2 bases, with 12 bases between. In DNA form, the CDR3 reads TGTGCCAGCAGCTTGGCCGGGAGGGCAGGCAATCAGCCCCAGCATTTT. It translates to CASSLAGRAGNQPQHF.

This clonotype was detected many times. The chain combines TRBV11-2 with TRBJ2-3; D unresolved. The CDR3 is 13 residues long. Trimming stripped 6 bases from V and 2 bases from J, with 9 bases between. Germline lookup yields CDR1 SGHAT and CDR2 FQNNGV. The CDR3 region has the DNA TGTGCCAGCAGAAGGGTAAACACAGATACGCAGTATTTT. It translates to CASRRVNTDTQYF.

The chain joins TRBV12-3 or TRBV12-4 to TRBJ1-1, with D maybe TRBD1 (5 bases). The CDR3 runs 14 residues. Deletions cut 1 base from V and 0 bases from J, with 6 bases between. The CDR3 nucleotides read TGTGCCAGCAGTTTAGGGGGCCTGAACACTGAAGCTTTCTTT. Encoded protein: CASSLGGLNTEAFF.

V and J are TRBV24-1 and TRBJ2-1, with D hard to call. V was shortened by 6 bases and J by 8 bases, with 13 bases between the two germline ends. Germline V lookup: CDR1 KGHDR, CDR2 SFDVKD. This CDR3 has 13 residues. The CDR3 protein is CATSPETIDEQFF. DNA for the CDR3: TGTGCCACCAGTCCAGAGACCATCGATGAGCAGTTCTTC.

There are a few counts of this clonotype. This rearrangement joins TRBV10-3 to TRBJ2-2; TRBD2 is a possible D gene (6 bases). The CDR3 is made up of 14 amino acids. The germline gives CDR1 ENHRY, CDR2 SYGVKD. Trimming pared 5 bases from V and 2 bases from J, leaving 9 bases between. The CDR3 region is CAISTGTNTGELFF. DNA of the CDR3: TGTGCCATCAGTACCGGGACTAACACCGGGGAGCTGTTTTTT.

This CDR3 is CASSPLRQGGGYTF. The CDR3 DNA reads TGTGCCAGCAGCCCCCTGCGGCAGGGAGGGGGCTACACCTTC. The genes are TRBV2 and TRBJ1-2, with a weak D call TRBD1 (5 bases). Germline-derived CDR1 and CDR2 are SNHLY and FYNNEI. The CDR3 runs 14 residues. Trimming cost V 6 bases and J 8 bases, with 19 bases left between them.

V gene TRBV5-6 combines with J gene TRBJ2-2; the match to TRBD1 covers 12 bases. V lost 2 bases and J lost 6; bases outside the gene matches: 2. The CDR3 is 15 amino acids. Germline CDR1 and CDR2: SGHDT and YYEEEE. Here the CDR3 reads CASSFGTGGPGELFF. For the CDR3, the DNA is TGTGCCAGCAGCTTCGGGACAGGGGGCCCCGGGGAGCTGTTTTTT.

At least ten counts were recorded for this clonotype. V is TRBV21-1 and J is TRBJ2-7; the table assigns TRBD2, which was not confirmed against the DNA. TRBV21-1 is tagged as a pseudogene. The CDR3 has 21 residues. DNA for the CDR3: TGTGCCAGCAGCAAAGAGAAAGCCCCGGGACTCCTCATTACCTGGTTCTCCGAGCAGTACTTC. This codes for CASSKEKAPGLLITWFSEQYF.

This clonotype was counted at least ten times. The chain combines TRBV6-2 or TRBV6-3 with TRBJ2-3; 8 nucleotides match TRBD1. In germline, CDR1 is MNHEY, CDR2 SVGEGT. V shed 2 bases, J shed 3 bases, and the junction held 4 bases outside the gene matches. CDR3 size: 15 residues. For the CDR3, the DNA is TGTGCCAGCAGTTACGGACAGGGAAAGACAGATACGCAGTATTTT. Translation gives CASSYGQGKTDTQYF.

The chain links TRBV6-5 to TRBJ1-5, with a weak D call TRBD1 (6 bases). Germline CDR1 MNHEY, CDR2 SVGAGI. V shed 6 bases and J shed 5 bases, with 11 bases lying between them. The CDR3 has 13 amino acids. This CDR3 is CASRQGGDQPQHF. The CDR3 DNA is TGTGCCAGCAGACAGGGAGGGGATCAGCCCCAGCATTTT.

Many counts were recorded for this clonotype. The chain carries TRBV19 and TRBJ1-5; the D is unclear. Germline V gene lookup returns CDR1 LNHDA and CDR2 SQIVND (reference sequence). CDR3 length: 13 residues. Between the trimmed V and J ends, which lost 5 bases and 9 bases, there was a span of 14 bases. The DNA for the CDR3 is TGTGCCAGTAGTCCCGACCGAGCCTCGCCCCAGCATTTT. It translates to CASSPDRASPQHF.

V gene TRBV5-1 combines with J gene TRBJ2-1, with TRBD2 matching 10 bases. V lost 4 bases, J lost 4 bases, and 8 bases stayed unmatched. Germline CDR1 reads SGHRS; CDR2 reads YFSETQ. The CDR3 is 16 amino acids. The CDR3 protein is CASSRVLAGEYNEQFF. The CDR3 nucleotides are TGCGCCAGCAGCCGCGTCCTAGCGGGAGAGTACAATGAGCAGTTCTTC.

Only a few counts were recorded for this clonotype. CDR3 sequence (DNA): TGTGCCAGCAGTGGGGGTATTGAGCAGTTCTTC. This translates into CASSGGIEQFF. The chain has TRBV27 and TRBJ2-1; D possibly uses TRBD1 or TRBD2 (5 bases each). There are 11 residues in the CDR3. Trimming stripped 5 bases from V and 9 bases from J, with 8 bases between. Germline CDR1 reads MNHEY; CDR2 reads SMNVEV (reference sequence).

This sequence joins TRBV12-3 or TRBV12-4 and TRBJ2-5, with 9 bases fitting TRBD2. Germline trimming cut 3 bases from V and 5 bases from J; bases unmatched to any gene: 16. The CDR3 has 18 amino acids. CDR3 protein: CASSFGSGRSLGKETQYF. DNA for the CDR3: TGTGCCAGCAGTTTCGGTAGCGGGAGAAGTTTGGGGAAGGAGACCCAGTACTTC.